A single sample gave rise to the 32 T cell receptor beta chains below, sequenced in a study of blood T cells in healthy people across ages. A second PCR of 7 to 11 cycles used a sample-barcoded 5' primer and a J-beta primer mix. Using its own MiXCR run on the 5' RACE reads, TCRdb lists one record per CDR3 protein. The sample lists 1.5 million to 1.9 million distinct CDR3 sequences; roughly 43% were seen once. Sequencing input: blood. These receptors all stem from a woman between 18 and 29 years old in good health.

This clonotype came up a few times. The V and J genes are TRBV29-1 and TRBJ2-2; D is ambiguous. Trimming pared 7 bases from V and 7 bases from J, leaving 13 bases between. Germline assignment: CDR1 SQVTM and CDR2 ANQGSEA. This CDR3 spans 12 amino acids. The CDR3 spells CSAAPPIGELFF. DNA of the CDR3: TGCAGCGCCGCCCCTCCAATCGGGGAGCTGTTTTTT.

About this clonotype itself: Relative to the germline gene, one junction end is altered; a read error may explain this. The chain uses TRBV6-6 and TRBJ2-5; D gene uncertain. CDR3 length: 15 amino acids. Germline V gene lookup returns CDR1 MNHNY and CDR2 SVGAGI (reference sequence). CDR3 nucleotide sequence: TGTGTCAGCAGTTACTCGTCCCAGACACAAGAGACCCAGTACTTC. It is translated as CVSSYSSQTQETQYF.

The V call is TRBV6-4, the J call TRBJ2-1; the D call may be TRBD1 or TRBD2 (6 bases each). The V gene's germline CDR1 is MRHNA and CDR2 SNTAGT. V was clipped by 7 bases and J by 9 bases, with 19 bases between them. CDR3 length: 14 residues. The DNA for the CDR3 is TGTGCCAGCAAGGGTCGGCTCGGGGGCTGTGAGCAGTTCTTC. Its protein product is CASKGRLGGCEQFF.

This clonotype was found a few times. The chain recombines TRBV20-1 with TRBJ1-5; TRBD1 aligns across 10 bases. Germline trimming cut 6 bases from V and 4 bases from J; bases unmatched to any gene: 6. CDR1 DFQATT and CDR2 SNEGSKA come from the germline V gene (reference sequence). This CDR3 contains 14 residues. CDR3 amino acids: CSARDRGQNQPQHF. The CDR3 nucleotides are TGCAGTGCGAGGGACAGGGGCCAAAATCAGCCCCAGCATTTT.

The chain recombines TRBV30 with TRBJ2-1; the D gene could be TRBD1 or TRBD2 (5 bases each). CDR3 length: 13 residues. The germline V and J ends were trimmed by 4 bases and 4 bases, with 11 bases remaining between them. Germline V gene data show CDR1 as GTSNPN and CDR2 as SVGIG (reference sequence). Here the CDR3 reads CAWMWDEYNEQFF. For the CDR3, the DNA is TGTGCCTGGATGTGGGACGAGTACAATGAGCAGTTCTTC.

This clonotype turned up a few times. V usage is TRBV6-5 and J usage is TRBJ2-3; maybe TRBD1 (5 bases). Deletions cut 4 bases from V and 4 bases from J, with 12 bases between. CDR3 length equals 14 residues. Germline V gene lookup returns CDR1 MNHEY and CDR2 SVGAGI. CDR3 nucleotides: TGTGCCAGCAGTTCGACAGTGTTGGCAGATACGCAGTATTTT. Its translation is CASSSTVLADTQYF.

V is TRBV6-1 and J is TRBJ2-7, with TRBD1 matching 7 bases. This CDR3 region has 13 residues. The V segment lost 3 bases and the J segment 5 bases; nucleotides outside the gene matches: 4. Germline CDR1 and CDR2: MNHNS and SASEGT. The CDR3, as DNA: TGTGCCAGCAGTGAGACAGGGAATGACGAGCAGTACTTC. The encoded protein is CASSETGNDEQYF.

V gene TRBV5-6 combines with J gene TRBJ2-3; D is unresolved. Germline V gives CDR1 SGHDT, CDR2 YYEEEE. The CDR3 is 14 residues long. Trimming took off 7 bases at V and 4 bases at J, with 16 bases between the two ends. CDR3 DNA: TGTGCCAGCGGGCGGATGTCAGGCCCAGATACGCAGTATTTT. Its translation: CASGRMSGPDTQYF.

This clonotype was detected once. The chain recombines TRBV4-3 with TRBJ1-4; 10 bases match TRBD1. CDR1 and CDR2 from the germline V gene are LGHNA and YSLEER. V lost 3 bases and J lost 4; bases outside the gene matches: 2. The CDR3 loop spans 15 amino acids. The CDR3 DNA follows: TGCGCCAGCAGCCAGGACAGGGGGGTTAATGAAAAACTGTTTTTT. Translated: CASSQDRGVNEKLFF.

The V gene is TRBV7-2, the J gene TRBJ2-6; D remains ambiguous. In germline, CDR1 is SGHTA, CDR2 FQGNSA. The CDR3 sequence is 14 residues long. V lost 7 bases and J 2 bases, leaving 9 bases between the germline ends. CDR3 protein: CASNSAPGANVLTF. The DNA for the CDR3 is TGTGCCAGCAACAGCGCTCCTGGGGCCAACGTCCTGACTTTC.

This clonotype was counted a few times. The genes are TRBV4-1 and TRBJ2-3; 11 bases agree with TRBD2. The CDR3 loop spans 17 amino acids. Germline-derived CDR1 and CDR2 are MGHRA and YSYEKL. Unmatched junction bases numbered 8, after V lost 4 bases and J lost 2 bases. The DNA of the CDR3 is TGCGCCAGCAGCCGAACGACTAGCGGGGATGCCACAGATACGCAGTATTTT. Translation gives CASSRTTSGDATDTQYF.

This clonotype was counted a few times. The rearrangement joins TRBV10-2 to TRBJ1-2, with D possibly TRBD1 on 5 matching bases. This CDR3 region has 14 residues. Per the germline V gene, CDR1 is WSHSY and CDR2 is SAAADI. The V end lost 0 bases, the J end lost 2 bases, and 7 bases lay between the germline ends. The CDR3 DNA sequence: TGCGCCAGCAGTGAGTCCGGGACCAACTATGGCTACACCTTC. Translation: CASSESGTNYGYTF.

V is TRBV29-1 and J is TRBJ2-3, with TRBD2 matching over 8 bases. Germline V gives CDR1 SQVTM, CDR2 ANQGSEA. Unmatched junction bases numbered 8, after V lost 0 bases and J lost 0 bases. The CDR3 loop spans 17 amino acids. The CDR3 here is CSVEDLLAGLSTDTQYF. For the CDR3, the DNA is TGCAGCGTTGAAGATTTGCTAGCGGGCCTTAGCACAGATACGCAGTATTTT.

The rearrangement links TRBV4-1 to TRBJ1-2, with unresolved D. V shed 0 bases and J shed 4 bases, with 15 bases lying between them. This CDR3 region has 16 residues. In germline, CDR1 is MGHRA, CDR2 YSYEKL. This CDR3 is CASSQDLNSHIYGYTF. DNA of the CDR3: TGCGCCAGCAGCCAAGATCTGAACAGCCACATCTATGGCTACACCTTC.

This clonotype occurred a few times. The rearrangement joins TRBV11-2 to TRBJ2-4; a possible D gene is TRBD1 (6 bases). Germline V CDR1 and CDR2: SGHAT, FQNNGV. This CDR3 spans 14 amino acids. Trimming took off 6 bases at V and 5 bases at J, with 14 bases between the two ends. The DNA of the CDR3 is TGTGCCAGCAGGCGCTTACAGGGTCAAAACATTCAGTACTTC. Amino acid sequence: CASRRLQGQNIQYF.

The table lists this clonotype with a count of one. The CDR3 region has the DNA TGTGCCTGGAAGAACAGGGCCTACGAGCAGTACTTC. The encoded protein is CAWKNRAYEQYF. The V call is TRBV30, the J call TRBJ2-7; the D gene is possibly TRBD1 (6 bases). Germline V CDR1 and CDR2: GTSNPN, SVGIG (reference sequence). This CDR3 has 12 amino acids. The germline V and J ends were trimmed by 4 bases and 2 bases, with 9 bases remaining between them.

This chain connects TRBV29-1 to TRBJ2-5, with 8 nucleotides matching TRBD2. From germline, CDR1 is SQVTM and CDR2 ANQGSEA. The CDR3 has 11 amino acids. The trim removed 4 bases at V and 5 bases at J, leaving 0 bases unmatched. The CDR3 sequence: CSVGLAETQYF. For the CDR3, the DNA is TGCAGCGTTGGACTAGCGGAGACCCAGTACTTC.

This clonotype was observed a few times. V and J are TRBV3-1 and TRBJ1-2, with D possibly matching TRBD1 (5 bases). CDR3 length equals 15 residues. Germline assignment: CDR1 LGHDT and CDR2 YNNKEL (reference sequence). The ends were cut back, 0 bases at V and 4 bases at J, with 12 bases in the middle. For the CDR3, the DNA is TGTGCCAGCAGCCAAGAAGGCAGGGCAGGCTATGGCTACACCTTC. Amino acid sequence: CASSQEGRAGYGYTF. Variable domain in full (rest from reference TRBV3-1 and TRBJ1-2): DTAVSQTPKYLVTQMGNDKSIKCEQNLGHDTMYWYKQDSKKFLKIMFSYNNKELIINETVPNRFSPKSPDKAHLNLHINSLELGDSAVYFCASSQEGRAGYGYTFGSGTRLTVV.

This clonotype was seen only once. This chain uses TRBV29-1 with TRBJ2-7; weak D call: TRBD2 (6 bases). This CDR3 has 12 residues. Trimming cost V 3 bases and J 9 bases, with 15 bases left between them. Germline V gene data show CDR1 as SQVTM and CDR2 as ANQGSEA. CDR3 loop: CSVDGGANVQYF. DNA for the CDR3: TGCAGCGTTGACGGAGGGGCCAACGTGCAGTACTTC.

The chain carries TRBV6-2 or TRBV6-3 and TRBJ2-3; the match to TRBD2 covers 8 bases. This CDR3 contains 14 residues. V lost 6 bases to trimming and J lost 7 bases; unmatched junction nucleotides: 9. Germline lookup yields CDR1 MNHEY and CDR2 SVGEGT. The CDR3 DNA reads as TGTGCCAGCAGACACGCGGGGGGCGTGAATACGCAGTATTTT. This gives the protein CASRHAGGVNTQYF.

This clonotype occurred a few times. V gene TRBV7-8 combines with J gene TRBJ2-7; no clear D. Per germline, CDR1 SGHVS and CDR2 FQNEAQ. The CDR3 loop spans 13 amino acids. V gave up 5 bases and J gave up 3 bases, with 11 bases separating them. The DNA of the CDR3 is TGTGCCAGCAGCCCCCAAGGGAACTACGAGCAGTACTTC. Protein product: CASSPQGNYEQYF.

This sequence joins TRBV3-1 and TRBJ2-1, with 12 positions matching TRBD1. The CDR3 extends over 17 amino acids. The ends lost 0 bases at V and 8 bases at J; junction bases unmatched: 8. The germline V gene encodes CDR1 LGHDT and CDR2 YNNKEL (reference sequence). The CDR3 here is CASSQDGLGTGGYEQFF. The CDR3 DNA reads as TGTGCCAGCAGCCAAGATGGACTCGGGACAGGGGGCTATGAGCAGTTCTTC.

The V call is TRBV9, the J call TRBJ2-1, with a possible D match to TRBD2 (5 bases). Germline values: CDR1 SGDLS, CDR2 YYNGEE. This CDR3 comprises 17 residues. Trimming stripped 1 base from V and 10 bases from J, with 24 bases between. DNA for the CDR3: TGTGCCAGCAGCGTAAAGGGAGAGGCCCTCGGATCGAGGGAGCAGTTCTTC. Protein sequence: CASSVKGEALGSREQFF.

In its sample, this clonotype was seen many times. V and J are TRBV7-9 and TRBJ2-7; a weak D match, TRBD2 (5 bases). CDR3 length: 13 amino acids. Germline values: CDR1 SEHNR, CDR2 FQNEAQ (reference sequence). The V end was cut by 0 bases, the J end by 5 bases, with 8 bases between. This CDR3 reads CASSLATGNEQYF. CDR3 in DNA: TGTGCCAGCAGCTTAGCGACGGGAAACGAGCAGTACTTC. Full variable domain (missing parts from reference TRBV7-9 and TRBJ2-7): DTGVSQNPRHKITKRGQNVTFRCDPISEHNRLYWYRQTLGQGPEFLTYFQNEAQLEKSRLLSDRFSAERPKGSFSTLEIQRTEQGDSAMYLCASSLATGNEQYFGPGTRLTVT.

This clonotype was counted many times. DNA for the CDR3: TGTGCCAGCAGCGACAGGGACAATGAGCAGTTCTTC. This sequence encodes CASSDRDNEQFF. The J gene is TRBJ2-1, the V gene TRBV3-1; 7 nucleotides align to TRBD1. CDR1 is LGHDT and CDR2 is YNNKEL in the germline V gene (reference sequence). The CDR3 has 12 residues. The ends lost 5 bases at V and 5 bases at J; junction bases unmatched: 0.

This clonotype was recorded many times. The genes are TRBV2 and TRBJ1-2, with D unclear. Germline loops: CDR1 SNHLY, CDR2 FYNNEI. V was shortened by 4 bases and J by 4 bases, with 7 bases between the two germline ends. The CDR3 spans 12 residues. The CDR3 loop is CASSGGSYGYTF. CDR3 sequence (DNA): TGTGCCAGCAGTGGGGGTAGCTATGGCTACACCTTC.

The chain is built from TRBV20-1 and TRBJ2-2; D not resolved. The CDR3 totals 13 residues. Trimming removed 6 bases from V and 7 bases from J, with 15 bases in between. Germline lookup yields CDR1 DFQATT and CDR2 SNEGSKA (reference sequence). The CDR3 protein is CSAGSIPGGELFF. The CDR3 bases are TGCAGTGCCGGTAGCATTCCGGGCGGGGAGCTGTTTTTT.

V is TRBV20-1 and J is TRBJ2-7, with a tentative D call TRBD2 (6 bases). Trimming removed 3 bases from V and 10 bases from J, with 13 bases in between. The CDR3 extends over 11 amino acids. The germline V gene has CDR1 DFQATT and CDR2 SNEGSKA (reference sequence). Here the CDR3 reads CSASLPGTQYF. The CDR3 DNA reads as TGCAGTGCTAGCCTGCCAGGGACTCAGTACTTC.

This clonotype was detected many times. The CDR3 spells CASSLGLAPYQETQYF. CDR3 sequence (DNA): TGTGCCAGCAGCCTAGGACTAGCGCCTTACCAAGAGACCCAGTACTTC. The chain joins TRBV7-3 to TRBJ2-5, with TRBD2 matching 9 bases. Trimming at V came to 5 bases and at J to 0 bases, leaving 7 bases not matched to a gene. The CDR3 contains 16 residues. The V gene's germline CDR1 is SGHTA and CDR2 FQGTGA.

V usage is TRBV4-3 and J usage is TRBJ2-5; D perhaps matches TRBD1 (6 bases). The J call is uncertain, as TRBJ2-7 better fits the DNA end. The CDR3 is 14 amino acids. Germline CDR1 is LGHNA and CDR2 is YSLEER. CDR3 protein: CASSPGQFGYEQYF. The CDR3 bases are TGCGCCAGCAGCCCTGGACAGTTCGGGTACGAGCAGTACTTC.

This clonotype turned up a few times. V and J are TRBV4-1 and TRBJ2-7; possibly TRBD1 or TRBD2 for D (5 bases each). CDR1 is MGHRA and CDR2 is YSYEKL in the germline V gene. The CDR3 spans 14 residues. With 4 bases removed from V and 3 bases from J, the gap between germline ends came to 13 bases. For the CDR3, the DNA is TGCGCCAGCAGCCCAACTCGGGACGGCTACGAGCAGTACTTC. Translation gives CASSPTRDGYEQYF.

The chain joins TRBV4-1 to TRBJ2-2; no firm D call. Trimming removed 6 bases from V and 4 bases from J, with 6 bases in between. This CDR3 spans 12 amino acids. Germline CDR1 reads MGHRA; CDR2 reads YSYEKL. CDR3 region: CASSGVTGELFF. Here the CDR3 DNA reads TGCGCCAGCAGTGGGGTCACCGGGGAGCTGTTTTTT.